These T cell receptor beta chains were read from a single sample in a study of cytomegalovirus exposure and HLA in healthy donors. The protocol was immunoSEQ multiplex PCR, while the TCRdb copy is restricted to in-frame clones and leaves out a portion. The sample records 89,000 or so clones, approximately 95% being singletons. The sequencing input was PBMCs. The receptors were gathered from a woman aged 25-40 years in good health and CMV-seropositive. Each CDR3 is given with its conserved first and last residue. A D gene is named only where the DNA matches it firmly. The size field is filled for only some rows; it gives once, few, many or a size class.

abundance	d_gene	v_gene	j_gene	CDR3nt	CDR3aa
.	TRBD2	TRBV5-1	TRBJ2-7	TGCGCCAGCAGCTTGTTAGCGGGAGTACAATCCGAGCAGTACTTC	CASSLLAGVQSEQYF
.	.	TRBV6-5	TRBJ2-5	TGTGCCAGCGCCCCGGGGGGCGCAGAGACCCAGTACTTC	CASAPGGAETQYF
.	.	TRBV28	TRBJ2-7	TGTGCCAGCAGTTTGTTGGACTTCTCCTCTGACGGCGAGCAGTACTTC	CASSLLDFSSDGEQYF
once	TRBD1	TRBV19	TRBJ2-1	TGTGCCAGTAGTATACCAGGGGGCGCGGTGGAGCAGTTCTTC	CASSIPGGAVEQFF
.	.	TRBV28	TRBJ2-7	TGTGCCAGCAGTTTATCTGGTCCTACCTACGAGCAGTACTTC	CASSLSGPTYEQYF
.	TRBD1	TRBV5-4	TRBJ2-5	TGTGCCAGCAGCTTAGGGGGCCTCCGGGAGACCCAGTACTTC	CASSLGGLRETQYF
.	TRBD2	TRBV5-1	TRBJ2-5	TGCGCCAGCAGCTTGTTCGTTGTGGGGCTAGCGGAAGAGACCCAGTACTTC	CASSLFVVGLAEETQYF
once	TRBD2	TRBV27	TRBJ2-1	TGTGCCAGCACCCCATGGGGCGGGAGTGGAGGTAATGAGCAGTTCTTC	CASTPWGGSGGNEQFF
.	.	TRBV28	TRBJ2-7	TGTGCCAGCAGTTACTTAGAAGACAGCTTTTACGAGCAGTACTTC	CASSYLEDSFYEQYF
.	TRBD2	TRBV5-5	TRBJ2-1	TGTGCCAGCAGCTTGGCTAGCGGGAGTGAGAATGAGCAGTTCTTC	CASSLASGSENEQFF
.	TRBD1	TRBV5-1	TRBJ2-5	TGCGCCAGCAGCCCTAACGACAGGGGCGCGTCAGAGACCCAGTACTTC	CASSPNDRGASETQYF
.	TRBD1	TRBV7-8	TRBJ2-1	TGTGCCAGCAGCTTAGACAGGGACAGTACCTACAATGAGCAGTTCTTC	CASSLDRDSTYNEQFF
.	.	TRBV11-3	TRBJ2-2	TGTGCCAGCAGCTTAGGGGCAGGATACACCGGGGAGCTGTTTTTT	CASSLGAGYTGELFF
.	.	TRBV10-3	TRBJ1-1	TGTGCCATCAGTGAGCCTGGACTCATGAACACTGAAGCTTTCTTT	CAISEPGLMNTEAFF
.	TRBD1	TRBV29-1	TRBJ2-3	TGCAGCGTTGAAAGGGGGCGAAGGACAGATACGCAGTATTTT	CSVERGRRTDTQYF
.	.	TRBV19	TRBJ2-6	TGTGCCAGTAGTATCGCGGACTCTAGCTCTGGGGCCAACGTCCTGACTTTC	CASSIADSSSGANVLTF
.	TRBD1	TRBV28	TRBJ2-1	TGTGCCAGCAGTTTGGCAGACAGGGGGCTAGGGGATGAGCAGTTCTTC	CASSLADRGLGDEQFF